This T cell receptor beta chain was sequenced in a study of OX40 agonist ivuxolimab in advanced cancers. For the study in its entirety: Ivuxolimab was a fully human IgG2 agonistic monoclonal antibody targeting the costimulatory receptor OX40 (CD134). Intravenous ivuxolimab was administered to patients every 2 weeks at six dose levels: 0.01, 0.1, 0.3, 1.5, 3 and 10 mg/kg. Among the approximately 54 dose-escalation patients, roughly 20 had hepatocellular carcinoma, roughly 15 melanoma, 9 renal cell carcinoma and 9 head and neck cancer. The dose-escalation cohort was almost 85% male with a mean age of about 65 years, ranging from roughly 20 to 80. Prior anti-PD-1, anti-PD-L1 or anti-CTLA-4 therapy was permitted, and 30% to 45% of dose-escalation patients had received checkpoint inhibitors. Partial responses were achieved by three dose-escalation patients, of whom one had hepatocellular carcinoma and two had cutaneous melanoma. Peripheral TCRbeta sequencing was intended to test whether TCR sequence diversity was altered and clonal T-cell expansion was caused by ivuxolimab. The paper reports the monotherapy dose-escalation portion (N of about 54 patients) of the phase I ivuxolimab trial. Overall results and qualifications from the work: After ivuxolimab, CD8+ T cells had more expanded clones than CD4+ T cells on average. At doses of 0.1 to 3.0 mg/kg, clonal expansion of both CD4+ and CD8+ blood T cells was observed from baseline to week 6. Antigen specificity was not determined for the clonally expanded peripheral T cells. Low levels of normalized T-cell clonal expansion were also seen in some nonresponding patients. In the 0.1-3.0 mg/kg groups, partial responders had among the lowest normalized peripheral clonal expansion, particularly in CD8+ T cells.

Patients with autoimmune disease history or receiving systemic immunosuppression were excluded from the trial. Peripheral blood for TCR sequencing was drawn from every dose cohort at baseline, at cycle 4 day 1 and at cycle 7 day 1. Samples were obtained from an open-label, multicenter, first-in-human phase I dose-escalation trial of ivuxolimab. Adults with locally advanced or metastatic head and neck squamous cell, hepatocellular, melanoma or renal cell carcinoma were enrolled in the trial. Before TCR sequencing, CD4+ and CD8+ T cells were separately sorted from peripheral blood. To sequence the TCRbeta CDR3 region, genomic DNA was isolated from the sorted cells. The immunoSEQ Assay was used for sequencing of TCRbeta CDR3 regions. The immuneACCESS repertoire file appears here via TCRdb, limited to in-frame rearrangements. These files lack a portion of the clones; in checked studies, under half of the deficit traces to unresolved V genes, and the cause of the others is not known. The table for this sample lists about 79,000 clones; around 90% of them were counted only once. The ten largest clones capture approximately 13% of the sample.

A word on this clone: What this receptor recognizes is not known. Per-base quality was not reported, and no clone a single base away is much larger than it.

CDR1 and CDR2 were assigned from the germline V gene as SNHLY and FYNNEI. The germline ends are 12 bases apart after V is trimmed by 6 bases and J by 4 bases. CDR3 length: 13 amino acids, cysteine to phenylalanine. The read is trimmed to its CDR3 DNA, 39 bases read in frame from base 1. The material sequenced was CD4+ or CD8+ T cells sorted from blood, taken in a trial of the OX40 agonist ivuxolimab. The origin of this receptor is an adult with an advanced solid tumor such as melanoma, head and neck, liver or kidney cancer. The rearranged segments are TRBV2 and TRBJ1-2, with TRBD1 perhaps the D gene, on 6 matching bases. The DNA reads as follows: TGTGCCAGCAGATGGACAGCGCTCTATGGCTACACCTTC. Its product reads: CASRWTALYGYTF.